Here is one TCR beta chain with its context. This CDR3 region has 12 residues. V lost 5 bases to trimming and J lost 4 bases, with 6 bases between them. Germline CDR1 reads MNHNY; CDR2 reads SVGAGI (reference sequence). This sample was included in a study of technical replicates of blood from several donors. This table comes from immunoSEQ multiplex PCR, and its TCRdb copy is limited to in-frame clones, with some not included. The sample lists 85,000 to 100,000 clones; approximately 96% were seen once. The receptor's source is a human donor in good health. The J gene is TRBJ2-1, the V gene TRBV6-6, with D possibly matching TRBD1 (5 bases). Input material: T cells isolated from PBMCs. Written as DNA, the CDR3 is TGTGCCAGCAGTCGGACATACAATGAGCAGTTCTTC. This codes for CASSRTYNEQFF.